The source of this TCR beta chain is a study of blood T cells in healthy people across ages. This clonotype has ten or more counts. Its antigen is undetermined. Between the trimmed V and J ends, which lost 4 bases and 5 bases, there was a span of 8 bases. The CDR3 is 11 amino acids. CDR1 and CDR2 from the germline V gene are SQVTM and ANQGSEA. Sample-barcoded 5' priming and a J-beta primer mix drove a second PCR of 7 to 11 cycles. MiXCR was run by TCRdb on the 5' RACE reads, yielding one entry per CDR3 protein. The data contain about 500,000 distinct CDR3 sequences, more than 20% of them singletons. Study findings and constraints: Long-lived donors exceeded aged donors in naive CD4+ cells and diversity.

These same records also appear under a second study, on T cells of mothers and their children. From that study: Thymic selection shapes TCR recombination output in related pairs, and it does so similarly in unrelated pairs.

The chain recombines TRBV29-1 with TRBJ2-5, with TRBD2 as a possible D gene (6 bases). Sequenced: blood. The sequence came from a boy aged 10-17 years in good health. The CDR3 nucleotides read TGCAGCGTTGGAGGAGGGGAGACCCAGTACTTC. Its translation: CSVGGGETQYF.